The clone carrying this T cell receptor (beta chain) was picked up many times. The read ends 3 residues shy of where the CDR3 ends; the end is completed using the germline J gene. Measured with immunoSEQ multiplex PCR; TCRdb has only the in-frame clones, and not every one. This sample has tens of thousands of clones and no singletons, with about 9.4% in the ten largest. This sample stems from a study of T cell clonality in common variable immunodeficiency. This CDR3 contains 14 residues. This receptor was taken from a person aged 18-69 years in good health. The chain combines TRBV12-3 or TRBV12-4 with TRBJ1-2; TRBD1 matches at 9 bases. Sequencing used peripheral blood mononuclear cells. Incomplete CDR3 DNA: TGTGCCAGCAGGGAGACAGGGGGAGGCACCGGC. Protein product: CASRETGGGTG. From start to end, the CDR3 is CASRETGGGTGYTF.